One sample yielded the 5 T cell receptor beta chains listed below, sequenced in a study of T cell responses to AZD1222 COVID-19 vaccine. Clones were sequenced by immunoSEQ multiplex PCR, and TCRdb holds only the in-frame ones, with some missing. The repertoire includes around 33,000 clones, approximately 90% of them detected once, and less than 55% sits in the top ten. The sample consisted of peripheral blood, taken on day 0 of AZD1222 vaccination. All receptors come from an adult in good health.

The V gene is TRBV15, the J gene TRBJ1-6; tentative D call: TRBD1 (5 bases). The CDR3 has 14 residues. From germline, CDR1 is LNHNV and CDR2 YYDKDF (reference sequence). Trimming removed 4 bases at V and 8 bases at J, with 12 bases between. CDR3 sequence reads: CATSKDNFDSPLHF. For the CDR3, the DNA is TGTGCCACCAGCAAGGACAATTTCGATTCACCCCTCCACTTT.

The CDR3 coding sequence is TGCGCCAGCAGCAGGGAGGGTGTAGATGGCTACACCTTC. It yields the protein CASSREGVDGYTF. V is TRBV4-1 and J is TRBJ1-2; D uncertain. This CDR3 region has 13 residues. V was clipped by 5 bases and J by 6 bases, with 13 bases between them. Germline V CDR1 and CDR2: MGHRA, YSYEKL.

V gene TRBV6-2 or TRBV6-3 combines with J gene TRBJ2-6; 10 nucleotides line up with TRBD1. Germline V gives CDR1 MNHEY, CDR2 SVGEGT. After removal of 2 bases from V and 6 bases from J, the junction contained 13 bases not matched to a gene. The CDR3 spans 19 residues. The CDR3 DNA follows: TGTGCCAGCAGTTACCCTGAAGGGACAGGGGACTTCAAGGCCAACGTCCTGACTTTC. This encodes CASSYPEGTGDFKANVLTF.

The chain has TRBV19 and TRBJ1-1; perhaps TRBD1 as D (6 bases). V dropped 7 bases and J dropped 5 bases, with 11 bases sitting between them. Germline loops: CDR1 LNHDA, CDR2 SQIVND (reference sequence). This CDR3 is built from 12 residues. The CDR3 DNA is TGTGCCAGTAAAAGGGGGAGGACTGAAGCTTTCTTT. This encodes CASKRGRTEAFF.

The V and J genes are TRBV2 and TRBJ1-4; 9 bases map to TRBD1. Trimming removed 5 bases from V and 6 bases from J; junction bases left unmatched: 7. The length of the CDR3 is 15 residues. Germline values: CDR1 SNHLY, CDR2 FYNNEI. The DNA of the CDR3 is TGTGCCAGCAGTCTCACAGGGGGCCCGGATGAAAAACTGTTTTTT. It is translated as CASSLTGGPDEKLFF.